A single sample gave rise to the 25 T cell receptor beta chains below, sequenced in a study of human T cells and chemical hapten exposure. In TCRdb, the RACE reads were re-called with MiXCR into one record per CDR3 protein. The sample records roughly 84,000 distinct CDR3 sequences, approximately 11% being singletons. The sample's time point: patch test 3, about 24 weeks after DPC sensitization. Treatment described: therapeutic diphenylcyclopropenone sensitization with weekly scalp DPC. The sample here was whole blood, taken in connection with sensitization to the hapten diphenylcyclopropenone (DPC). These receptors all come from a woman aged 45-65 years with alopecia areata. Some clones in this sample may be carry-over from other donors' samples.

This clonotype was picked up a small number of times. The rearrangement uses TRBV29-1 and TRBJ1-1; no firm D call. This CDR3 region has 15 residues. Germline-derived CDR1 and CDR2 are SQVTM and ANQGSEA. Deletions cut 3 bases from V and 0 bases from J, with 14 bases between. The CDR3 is CSVDGQKIMNTEAFF. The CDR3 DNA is TGCAGCGTTGATGGCCAGAAGATTATGAACACTGAAGCTTTCTTT.

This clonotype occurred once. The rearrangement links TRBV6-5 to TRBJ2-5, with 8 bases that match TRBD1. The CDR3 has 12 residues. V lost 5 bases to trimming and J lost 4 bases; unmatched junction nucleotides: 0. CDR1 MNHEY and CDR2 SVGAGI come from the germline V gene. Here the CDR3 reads CASSTGGETQYF. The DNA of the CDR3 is TGTGCCAGCAGTACAGGGGGAGAGACCCAGTACTTC.

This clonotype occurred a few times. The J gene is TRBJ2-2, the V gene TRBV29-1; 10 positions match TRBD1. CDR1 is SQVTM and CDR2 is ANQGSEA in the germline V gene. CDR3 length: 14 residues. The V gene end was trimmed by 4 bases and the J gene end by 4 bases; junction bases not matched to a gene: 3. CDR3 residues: CSVGQGAGTGELFF. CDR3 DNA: TGCAGCGTTGGACAGGGGGCGGGCACCGGGGAGCTGTTTTTT.

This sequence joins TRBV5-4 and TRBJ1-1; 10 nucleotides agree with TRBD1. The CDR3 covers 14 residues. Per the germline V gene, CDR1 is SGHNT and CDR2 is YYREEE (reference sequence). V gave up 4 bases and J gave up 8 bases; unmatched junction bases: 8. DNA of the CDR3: TGTGCCAGCAGCGGTGGGACAGGGGATTTCGAAGCTTTCTTT. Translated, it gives CASSGGTGDFEAFF.

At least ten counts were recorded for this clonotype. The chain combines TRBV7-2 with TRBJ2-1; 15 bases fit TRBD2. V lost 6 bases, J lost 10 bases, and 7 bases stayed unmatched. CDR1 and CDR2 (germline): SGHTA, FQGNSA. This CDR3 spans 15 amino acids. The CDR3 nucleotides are TGTGCCAGCAGGAGGGGACTAGCGGGAGGACAGGAGCAGTTCTTC. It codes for CASRRGLAGGQEQFF.

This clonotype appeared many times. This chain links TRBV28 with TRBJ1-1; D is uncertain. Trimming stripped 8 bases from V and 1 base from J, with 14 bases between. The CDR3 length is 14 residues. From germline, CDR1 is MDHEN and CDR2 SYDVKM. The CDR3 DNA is TGTGCCAGCCGAGTGGGAAAACCGAACACTGAAGCTTTCTTT. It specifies CASRVGKPNTEAFF.

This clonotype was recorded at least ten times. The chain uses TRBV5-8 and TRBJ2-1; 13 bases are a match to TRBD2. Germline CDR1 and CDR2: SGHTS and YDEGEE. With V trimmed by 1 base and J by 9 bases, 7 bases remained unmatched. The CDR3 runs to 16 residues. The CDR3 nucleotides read TGTGCCAGCAGCTTGCCCAGGACTAGCGGGAGCGGTGAGCAGTTCTTC. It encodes CASSLPRTSGSGEQFF.

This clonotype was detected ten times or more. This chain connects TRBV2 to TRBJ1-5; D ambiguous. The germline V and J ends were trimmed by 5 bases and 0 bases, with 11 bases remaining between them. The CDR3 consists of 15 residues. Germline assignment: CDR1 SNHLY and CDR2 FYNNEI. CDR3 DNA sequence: TGTGCCAGCAGTATAGACGGGTATAGCAATCAGCCCCAGCATTTT. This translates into CASSIDGYSNQPQHF.

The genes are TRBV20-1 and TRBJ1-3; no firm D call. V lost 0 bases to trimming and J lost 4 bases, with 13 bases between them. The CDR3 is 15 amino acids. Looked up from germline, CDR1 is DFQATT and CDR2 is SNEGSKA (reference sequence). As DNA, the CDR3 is TGCAGTGCTAGAGATGGTCGCCAGGTGGGAAACACCATATATTTT. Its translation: CSARDGRQVGNTIYF.

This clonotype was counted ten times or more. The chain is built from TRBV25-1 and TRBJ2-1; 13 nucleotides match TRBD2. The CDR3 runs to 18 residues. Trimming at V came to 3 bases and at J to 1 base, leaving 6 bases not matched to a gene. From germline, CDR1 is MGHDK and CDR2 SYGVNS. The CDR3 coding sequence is TGTGCCAGCAGTGAGGGACTAGCGGGACTCCAGTCCTACAATGAGCAGTTCTTC. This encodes CASSEGLAGLQSYNEQFF.

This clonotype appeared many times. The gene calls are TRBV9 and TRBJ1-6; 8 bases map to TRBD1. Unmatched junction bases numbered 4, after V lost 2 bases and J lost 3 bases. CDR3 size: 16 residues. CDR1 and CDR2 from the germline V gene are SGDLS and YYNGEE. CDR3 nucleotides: TGTGCCAGCAGCGTCCAAACAGGGGGCTATAATTCACCCCTCCACTTT. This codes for CASSVQTGGYNSPLHF.

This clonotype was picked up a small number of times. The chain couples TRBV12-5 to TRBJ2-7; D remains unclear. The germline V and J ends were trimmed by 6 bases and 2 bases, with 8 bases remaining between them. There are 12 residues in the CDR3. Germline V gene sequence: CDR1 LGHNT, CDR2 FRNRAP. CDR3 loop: CASGPSPYEQYF. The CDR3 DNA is TGTGCTAGTGGCCCCTCTCCCTACGAGCAGTACTTC.

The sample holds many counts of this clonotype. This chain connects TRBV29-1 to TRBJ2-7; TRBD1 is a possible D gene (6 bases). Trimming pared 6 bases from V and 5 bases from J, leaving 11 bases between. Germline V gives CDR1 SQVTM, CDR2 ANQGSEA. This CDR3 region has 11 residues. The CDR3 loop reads CSVSRGHEQYF. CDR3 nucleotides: TGCAGCGTCAGCAGGGGCCACGAGCAGTACTTC.

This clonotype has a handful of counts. The CDR3 reads CASSPRTVKDQPQHF. For the CDR3, the DNA is TGTGCCAGTAGTCCACGGACAGTTAAGGATCAGCCCCAGCATTTT. This sequence joins TRBV19 and TRBJ1-5; a possible D gene is TRBD1 (6 bases). Germline CDR1 is LNHDA and CDR2 is SQIVND (reference sequence). Between the trimmed V and J ends, which lost 5 bases and 5 bases, there was a span of 16 bases. There are 15 residues in the CDR3.

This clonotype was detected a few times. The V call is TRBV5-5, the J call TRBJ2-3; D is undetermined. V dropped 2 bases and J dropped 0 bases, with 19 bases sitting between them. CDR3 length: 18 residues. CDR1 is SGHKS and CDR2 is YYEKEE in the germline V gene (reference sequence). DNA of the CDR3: TGTGCCAGCAGCTTCACAGCGACACCGGTCCTTAGCACAGATACGCAGTATTTT. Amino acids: CASSFTATPVLSTDTQYF.

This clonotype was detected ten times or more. Here the CDR3 reads CSVEKTVDYGYTF. The CDR3 region has the DNA TGCAGCGTTGAAAAGACAGTCGACTATGGCTACACCTTC. The chain recombines TRBV29-1 with TRBJ1-2; possible D gene TRBD1, 5 bases. Trimming took 2 bases from V and 3 from J, leaving 10 bases between them. This CDR3 is 13 amino acids long. CDR1 and CDR2 (germline): SQVTM, ANQGSEA. The variable domain in full, with the rest retrieved from reference TRBV29-1 and TRBJ1-2, is SAVISQKPSRDICQRGTSLTIQCQVDSQVTMMFWYRQQPGQSLTLIATANQGSEATYESGFVIDKFPISRPNLTFSTLTVSNMSPEDSSIYLCSVEKTVDYGYTFGSGTRLTVV.

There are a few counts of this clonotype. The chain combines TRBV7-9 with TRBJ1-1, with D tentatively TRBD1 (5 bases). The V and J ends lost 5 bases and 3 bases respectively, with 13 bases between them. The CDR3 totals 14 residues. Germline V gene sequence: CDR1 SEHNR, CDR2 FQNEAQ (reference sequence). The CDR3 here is CASSRQGADTEAFF. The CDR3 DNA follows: TGTGCCAGCAGCCGGCAGGGTGCCGACACTGAAGCTTTCTTT.

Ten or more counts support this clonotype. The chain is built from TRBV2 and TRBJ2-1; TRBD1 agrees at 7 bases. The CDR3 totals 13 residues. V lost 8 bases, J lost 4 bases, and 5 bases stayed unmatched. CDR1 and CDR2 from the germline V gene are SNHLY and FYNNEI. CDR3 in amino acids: CASQGGSYNEQFF. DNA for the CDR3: TGTGCCAGCCAAGGGGGCTCTTACAATGAGCAGTTCTTC.

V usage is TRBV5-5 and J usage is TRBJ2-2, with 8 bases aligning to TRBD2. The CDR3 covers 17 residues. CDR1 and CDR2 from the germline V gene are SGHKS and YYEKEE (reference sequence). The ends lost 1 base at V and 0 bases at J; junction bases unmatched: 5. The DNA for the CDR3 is TGTGCCAGCAGCTTGCTCAAGACTAGCGCGAACACCGGGGAGCTGTTTTTT. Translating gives CASSLLKTSANTGELFF.

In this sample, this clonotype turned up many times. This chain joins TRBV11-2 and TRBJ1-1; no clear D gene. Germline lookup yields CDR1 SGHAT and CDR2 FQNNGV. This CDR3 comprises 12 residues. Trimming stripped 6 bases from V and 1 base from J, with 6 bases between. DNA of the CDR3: TGTGCCAGCAGTTTACAGAACACTGAAGCTTTCTTT. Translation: CASSLQNTEAFF. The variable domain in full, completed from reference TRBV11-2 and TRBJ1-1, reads EAGVAQSPRYKIIEKRQSVAFWCNPISGHATLYWYQQILGQGPKLLIQFQNNGVVDDSQLPKDRFSAERLKGVDSTLKIQPAKLEDSAVYLCASSLQNTEAFFGQGTRLTVV.

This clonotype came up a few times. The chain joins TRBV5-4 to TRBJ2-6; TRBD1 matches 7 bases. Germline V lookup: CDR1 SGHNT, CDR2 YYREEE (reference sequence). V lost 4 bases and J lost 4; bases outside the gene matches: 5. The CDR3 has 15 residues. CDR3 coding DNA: TGTGCCAGCAGCCCGACAGGGCGCGGGGCCAACGTCCTGACTTTC. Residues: CASSPTGRGANVLTF.

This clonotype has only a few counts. The CDR3 loop reads CASSQGTVGGYTF. In DNA form, the CDR3 reads TGTGCCAGCAGCCAGGGGACAGTCGGCGGCTACACCTTC. V gene TRBV4-2 combines with J gene TRBJ1-2; 7 bases fit TRBD1. J lost 8 bases, V lost 3 bases, and 6 bases had no gene match. The CDR3 is made up of 13 amino acids. Germline V lookup: CDR1 LGHNA, CDR2 YNFKEQ.

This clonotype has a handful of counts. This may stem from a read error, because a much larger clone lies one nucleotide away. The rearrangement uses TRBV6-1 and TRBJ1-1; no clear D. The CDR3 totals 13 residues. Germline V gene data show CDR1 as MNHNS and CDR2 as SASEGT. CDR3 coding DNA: TGTGCCAGCAGCGTCAGGCCCCACACTGGAGCTTTCTTT. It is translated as CASSVRPHTGAFF.

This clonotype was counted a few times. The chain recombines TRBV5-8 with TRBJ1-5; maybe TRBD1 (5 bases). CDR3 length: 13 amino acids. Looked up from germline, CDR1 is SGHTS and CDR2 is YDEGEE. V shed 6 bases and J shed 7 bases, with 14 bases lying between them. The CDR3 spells CASNRQGAQPQHF. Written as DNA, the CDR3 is TGTGCCAGCAATCGGCAGGGAGCACAGCCCCAGCATTTT.

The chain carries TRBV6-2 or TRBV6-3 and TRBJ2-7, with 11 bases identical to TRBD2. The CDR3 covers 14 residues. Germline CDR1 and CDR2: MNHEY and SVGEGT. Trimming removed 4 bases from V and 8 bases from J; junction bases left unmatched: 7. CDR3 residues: CASSLAGGPLKQYF. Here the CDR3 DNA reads TGTGCCAGCAGTTTAGCGGGAGGGCCTCTCAAGCAGTACTTC.